This TCR beta chain was documented in a study of blood T cell repertoires in COVID-19. Profiled with immunoSEQ multiplex PCR; TCRdb holds only in-frame clones, not every one. This table has hundreds of thousands of clones, about nine tenths appearing once. This CDR3 spans 15 amino acids. CDR1 and CDR2 from the germline V gene are SGHRS and YFSETQ. With V trimmed by 4 bases and J by 1 base, 6 bases remained unmatched. This chain links TRBV5-1 with TRBJ2-5; 8 bases are a match to TRBD1. This receptor was identified in a man in his fifties with COVID-19, enrolled during active disease. Sequenced sample: peripheral blood. The CDR3 sequence is CASSVEGQVQETQYF. CDR3 nucleotides: TGCGCCAGCAGCGTGGAGGGACAGGTCCAAGAGACCCAGTACTTC. Full variable domain (remainder filled in from reference TRBV5-1 and TRBJ2-5): KAGVTQTPRYLIKTRGQQVTLSCSPISGHRSVSWYQQTPGQGLQFLFEYFSETQRNKGNFPGRFSGRQFSNSRSEMNVSTLELGDSALYLCASSVEGQVQETQYFGPGTRLLVL.